The TCR beta chain under discussion was sequenced for a study of vaccination effects on CD4 cells after COVID-19. Study findings and constraints: Cross-reaction with common cold coronaviruses was seen in only 1 of 255 vaccine-induced clones from healthy vaccinees.

Repertoires were generated with immunoSEQ multiplex PCR, while TCRdb's copy carries only in-frame clones and drops some. The data show tens of thousands of clones, 78% seen once. Antigen-specific CD4+ T cells were expanded (with viral peptide pools) by the ViraFEST assay ahead of sequencing. Cells that had been cultured for about 10 days were the source of isolated CD4+ T cells. Absence of prior SARS-CoV-2 infection characterized the vaccine recipients, who showed negative nucleocapsid antibodies. As concerns this clone: No antigen is known for it.

Germline assignment: CDR1 SGHRS and CDR2 YFSETQ. V trimming: 0 bases; J trimming: 4 bases; junction bases outside the gene matches: 3. The CDR3 runs to 15 residues. The starting material was CD4+ T cells from PBMCs cultured with SARS-CoV-2 spike peptides, obtained before COVID-19 vaccination. This clonotype was sampled from a human donor who received a COVID-19 vaccine. The rearrangement joins TRBV5-1 to TRBJ2-1, with 8 bases matching TRBD2. The chain's CDR3 is CASSLDSGEYNEQFF. The CDR3 nucleotides read TGCGCCAGCAGCTTGGATAGCGGGGAATACAATGAGCAGTTCTTC.